This T cell receptor (beta chain) was captured in a study of regulatory T cells in long-lasting Graves disease. Study at large: It was over 5 years of antithyroid drugs, with positive TSH receptor antibodies, that meant persistent Graves' disease.

V was shortened by 6 bases and J by 4 bases, with 18 bases between the two germline ends. From germline, CDR1 is MDHEN and CDR2 SYDVKM. There are 15 residues in the CDR3. Notes on the study in general: Segments TRBV28, TRBJ1-2 and TRBJ2-5 showed preferential usage in persistent disease. Shared public clonotypes totalled about 2,700 in persistent patients, compared with about a thousand in new patients. Rather than thyroid tissue, only peripheral blood underwent study.

This clonotype has a count of ten or more. Antigen: not known. Time point here: persistent/refractory GD, antithyroid drugs over 5 years with positive TRAb. PBMC-derived RNA was used for the TCR library. HTBI primers from iRepertoire and Arm-PCR of CDR3 regions yielded the TCR beta libraries. TCRdb reprocessed the multiplex PCR reads via MiXCR and lists one record per CDR3 protein. The sample lists 300,000 to 350,000 distinct CDR3 sequences, about 18% occurring once. The input for sequencing was peripheral blood mononuclear cells (PBMCs), taken when the disease was refractory, from a patient treated with antithyroid drugs. This clonotype was sampled from a female donor with Graves disease. The chain couples TRBV28 to TRBJ1-2, with D maybe TRBD1 (6 bases). CDR3 in amino acids: CASRAWSGASYGYTF. The CDR3 DNA reads TGTGCCAGCAGAGCCTGGTCAGGGGCGAGCTATGGCTACACCTTC.